The rows below give T cell receptor beta chains drawn from one sample of a study of regulatory T cells in long-lasting Graves disease. TCRdb re-called the multiplex PCR reads with MiXCR, one entry per CDR3 protein. This sample has 650,000 to 700,000 distinct CDR3 sequences, with roughly 30% found just once. The specimen comprised peripheral blood mononuclear cells (PBMCs), sampled when the disease was refractory, from a patient treated with antithyroid drugs. The receptors stem from a female donor with Graves disease. Each CDR3 is given with its conserved first and last residue. D genes are given only for firm matches. Expanded clones get a size class; other rows say once, few or many, or leave the size out.

clone size,J gene,V gene,D gene,CDR3 protein,CDR3 DNA
.,TRBJ2-7,TRBV28,TRBD2,CASSFQLAGGEQYF,TGTGCCAGCAGTTTCCAATTGGCGGGAGGCGAGCAGTACTTC
.,TRBJ2-7,TRBV7-9,.,CASSLSWRQDTYEQYF,TGTGCCAGCAGCTTAAGTTGGAGACAGGACACCTACGAGCAGTACTTC
many,TRBJ1-5,TRBV6-1,.,CASSEENQPQHF,TGTGCCAGCAGTGAGGAGAATCAGCCCCAGCATTTT
.,TRBJ2-7,TRBV7-9,.,CASSRAGHNSYEQYF,TGTGCCAGCAGCCGGGCGGGCCACAACTCCTACGAGCAGTACTTC
.,TRBJ1-1,TRBV3-1,TRBD1,CASSQAKGADEAFF,TGTGCCAGCAGCCAAGCTAAGGGGGCCGATGAAGCTTTCTTT
few,TRBJ2-7,TRBV11-2,.,CASSSQGTSEQYF,TGTGCCAGCAGCTCACAGGGGACTAGCGAGCAGTACTTC
.,TRBJ2-4,TRBV6-1,.,CASSRTQGSIQYF,TGTGCCAGCAGTAGGACCCAGGGGAGCATTCAGTACTTC
few,TRBJ2-5,TRBV6-9,TRBD2,CASSYEGGRVQETQYF,TGTGCCAGCAGTTATGAAGGCGGGAGGGTCCAAGAGACCCAGTACTTC
.,TRBJ1-3,TRBV29-1,.,CSVVDALGNTIYF,TGCAGCGTTGTAGACGCTCTTGGAAACACCATATATTTT
few,TRBJ1-2,TRBV30,TRBD1,CAWSAGDRGYYGYTF,TGTGCCTGGAGTGCGGGGGACAGGGGGTACTATGGCTACACCTTC
.,TRBJ1-1,TRBV7-2,.,CASRRGGLNTEAFF,TGTGCCAGCAGACGGGGCGGGTTGAACACTGAAGCTTTCTTT
few,TRBJ1-1,TRBV12-3/TRBV12-4,TRBD1,CASSSSGGDRGRTFF,TGTGCCAGCAGTTCCTCGGGGGGGGACAGGGGTAGGACTTTCTTT
.,TRBJ2-6,TRBV5-1,.,CASSWWGESGANVLTF,TGCGCCAGCAGCTGGTGGGGAGAAAGTGGGGCCAACGTCCTGACTTTC
.,TRBJ2-5,TRBV27,TRBD2,CASSSRGGTRETQYF,TGTGCCAGCAGTTCCCGGGGGGGGACGCGGGAGACCCAGTACTTC
few,TRBJ2-2,TRBV10-2,.,CASSEWESTGELFF,TGCGCCAGCAGTGAGTGGGAGAGTACCGGGGAGCTGTTTTTT
few,TRBJ1-2,TRBV6-1,.,CASTEGRNYGYTF,TGTGCCAGCACGGAGGGACGGAACTATGGCTACACCTTC
.,TRBJ1-4,TRBV20-1,.,CSATNITVLGEKLFF,TGCAGTGCTACGAATATCACAGTGTTGGGTGAAAAACTGTTTTTT
many,TRBJ1-1,TRBV2,.,CASIHLRRDLNTEAFF,TGTGCCAGCATACACCTAAGGAGAGACCTGAACACTGAAGCTTTCTTT
.,TRBJ1-1,TRBV6-5,.,CASSYGRANTNTEAFF,TGTGCCAGCAGTTACGGCAGGGCGAACACTAACACTGAAGCTTTCTTT
.,TRBJ2-7,TRBV7-9,TRBD2,CASSPGLADISYEQYF,TGTGCCAGCAGCCCGGGACTAGCGGACATCTCCTACGAGCAGTACTTC
many,TRBJ1-5,TRBV28,.,CASSLRQGAGNQPQHF,TGTGCCAGCAGTTTACGGCAGGGCGCCGGCAATCAGCCCCAGCATTTT
few,TRBJ1-2,TRBV3-1,TRBD1,CASSPAGQGDGYTF,TGTGCCAGCAGCCCAGCAGGACAGGGGGATGGCTACACCTTC
.,TRBJ2-5,TRBV6-4,.,CATRLETQYF,TGTGCGACCAGGCTCGAGACCCAGTACTTC
.,TRBJ1-2,TRBV7-9,TRBD1,CASSSPQGAVYGYTF,TGTGCCAGCAGCTCCCCCCAGGGGGCAGTCTATGGCTACACCTTC
few,TRBJ1-2,TRBV25-1,.,CASSEVRGRKTIGYTF,TGTGCCAGCAGTGAAGTACGGGGACGTAAAACTATTGGCTACACCTTC
.,TRBJ2-7,TRBV27,TRBD1,CASSTTGGGYEQYF,TGTGCCAGCAGCACGACAGGGGGGGGCTACGAGCAGTACTTC
few,TRBJ1-1,TRBV6-2/TRBV6-3,.,CASTPGRRGVNTEAFF,TGTGCCAGCACCCCAGGCCGCCGAGGGGTGAACACTGAAGCTTTCTTT
.,TRBJ2-7,TRBV30,.,CAWSPDGSEQYF,TGTGCCTGGAGTCCCGACGGTTCCGAGCAGTACTTC
few,TRBJ1-2,TRBV12-3/TRBV12-4,.,CASNKRGGVGNYGYTF,TGTGCCAGCAACAAAAGGGGGGGGGTAGGTAACTATGGCTACACCTTC
.,TRBJ2-2,TRBV7-3,TRBD2,CASRRLAGERAGELFF,TGTGCCAGCAGGAGACTAGCGGGAGAACGAGCCGGGGAGCTGTTTTTT
.,TRBJ1-2,TRBV5-1,.,CASQTAYGYTF,TGCGCCAGCCAGACGGCCTATGGCTACACCTTC
many,TRBJ2-5,TRBV11-2,TRBD1,CASSSRPGQGKEETQYF,TGTGCCAGCAGCTCCAGACCGGGACAGGGGAAAGAAGAGACCCAGTACTTC
few,TRBJ1-5,TRBV27,TRBD1,CASSRTGEGQPQHF,TGTGCCAGCAGTCGCACAGGGGAGGGCCAGCCCCAGCATTTT
few,TRBJ1-1,TRBV6-5,.,CASSYSASTGTEAFF,TGTGCCAGCAGTTACTCAGCCAGCACGGGAACTGAAGCTTTCTTT
.,TRBJ2-7,TRBV6-1,TRBD2,CASSQDVASGSNSYEQYF,TGTGCCAGCAGCCAAGATGTGGCTAGCGGGAGCAACTCCTACGAGCAGTACTTC
many,TRBJ1-1,TRBV27,.,CASSARVPRGTEAFF,TGTGCCAGCAGTGCCAGGGTTCCGAGAGGGACTGAAGCTTTCTTT
few,TRBJ1-1,TRBV6-1,TRBD1,CASNMDRLNTEAFF,TGTGCCAGCAATATGGACAGGCTGAACACTGAAGCTTTCTTT
few,TRBJ1-5,TRBV19,TRBD1,CASSIDRAGNQPQHF,TGTGCCAGTAGTATCGACAGGGCGGGCAATCAGCCCCAGCATTTT
.,TRBJ1-5,TRBV19,TRBD1,CASGTANQPQHF,TGTGCCAGCGGGACAGCCAATCAGCCCCAGCATTTT
few,TRBJ2-5,TRBV11-2,TRBD1,CASSFDRGDGETQYF,TGTGCCAGCAGCTTCGACAGGGGGGACGGGGAGACCCAGTACTTC